The text below deals with one TCR beta chain. TCRdb's table, derived via immunoSEQ multiplex PCR, lists solely in-frame clones and lacks some. The sample holds over 15,000 clones, about 81% seen once. From germline, CDR1 is SGHVS and CDR2 FQNEAQ. V lost 5 bases and J lost 4; bases outside the gene matches: 6. The CDR3 sequence is 15 residues long. This record comes from a study of blood T cell repertoires in COVID-19. Study in general: COVID-19 samples collected from the United States, Italy and Spain covered acute and convalescent phases.

The source is a man between 60 and 75 years old with acute or convalescent COVID-19. The chain combines TRBV7-8 with TRBJ1-3; 9 nucleotides line up with TRBD1. The sequencing input was peripheral blood. CDR3 nucleotides: TGTGCCAGCAGCCCCGGGACAGGGAGCGGAAACACCATATATTTT. Protein: CASSPGTGSGNTIYF.